The 11 T cell receptor beta chains presented below share a single source sample, sequenced in a study of beta chain features in type 1 diabetes. General observations from the study: For Type 1 diabetes patients, all four CD4+ subsets carried TCRB CDR3s that were moderately but significantly shorter.

What was sequenced were expressed TCRB transcripts, since all of the isolated RNA had been reverse transcribed. Profiling relied on immunoSEQ multiplex PCR, and the TCRdb table lists in-frame clones only, not all of them. The sample contains more than 250,000 clones, around 24% of which appear only once. For these TCRs, the target antigens are not known. Sequenced sample: naive CD4+ T cells from blood. All receptors come from a woman aged 30 to 39 with type 1 diabetes.

The table lists this clone with a few counts. This rearrangement joins TRBV5-1 to TRBJ2-1; tentatively, D is TRBD2 (7 bases). With 4 bases removed from V and 0 bases from J, the gap between germline ends came to 14 bases. The CDR3 has 16 amino acids. The germline gives CDR1 SGHRS, CDR2 YFSETQ. The DNA for the CDR3 is TGCGCCAGCAGCGGGGGGGGCGCCCTCTCCTACAATGAGCAGTTCTTC. This sequence encodes CASSGGGALSYNEQFF.

The chain combines TRBV30 with TRBJ2-1; tentatively, D is TRBD2 (5 bases). V lost 0 bases and J 10 bases, leaving 13 bases between the germline ends. The CDR3 has 13 residues. The germline CDR1 and CDR2 sequences are GTSNPN and SVGIG (reference sequence). This CDR3 reads CAWSVLRAGEQFF. CDR3 sequence (DNA): TGTGCCTGGAGTGTACTCCGGGCGGGCGAGCAGTTCTTC. The complete variable domain, with remaining parts taken from reference TRBV30 and TRBJ2-1, reads SQTIHQWPATLVQPVGSPLSLECTVEGTSNPNLYWYRQAAGRGLQLLFYSVGIGQISSEVPQNLSASRPQDRQFILSSKKLLLSDSGFYLCAWSVLRAGEQFFGPGTRLTVL.

This clone turned up a few times. This chain connects TRBV5-1 to TRBJ1-2, with TRBD1 matching over 8 bases. Trimming removed 4 bases from V and 1 base from J; junction bases left unmatched: 3. The germline V gene encodes CDR1 SGHRS and CDR2 YFSETQ. The CDR3 runs 14 residues. The CDR3 DNA reads TGCGCCAGCAGCCCGGGACAGGATAACTATGGCTACACCTTC. This gives the protein CASSPGQDNYGYTF.

The chain carries TRBV4-1 and TRBJ2-1; TRBD2 agrees at 11 bases. After removal of 3 bases from V and 7 bases from J, the junction contained 8 bases not matched to a gene. Germline CDR1 MGHRA, CDR2 YSYEKL. CDR3 length equals 16 residues. The CDR3 DNA follows: TGCGCCAGCAGCCAGTCACCGGGACTAGCGGCAAATGAGCAGTTCTTC. Protein product: CASSQSPGLAANEQFF.

This clone was seen a handful of times. This chain links TRBV6-5 with TRBJ2-7; a possible D gene is TRBD2 (6 bases). CDR1 and CDR2 (germline): MNHEY, SVGAGI. Trimming took 7 bases from V and 1 from J, leaving 11 bases between them. The CDR3 is 13 residues long. The DNA for the CDR3 is TGTGCCAGCACTAAGGGACTGTCCTACGAGCAGTACTTC. It is translated as CASTKGLSYEQYF.

This clone occurred a few times. The chain uses TRBV29-1 and TRBJ2-7, with TRBD1 as a possible D gene (6 bases). The CDR3 sequence is 13 residues long. The germline CDR1 and CDR2 sequences are SQVTM and ANQGSEA. V was pared by 8 bases and J by 2 bases, with 16 bases between. The CDR3 DNA is TGCAGCTTTTCCAGACAGGTCGCCTACGAGCAGTACTTC. This translates into CSFSRQVAYEQYF.

V and J are TRBV7-6 and TRBJ1-1; 8 positions match TRBD1. Trimming took 0 bases from V and 7 from J; bases not matched to a gene: 1. Germline V CDR1 and CDR2: SGHVS, FNYEAQ. CDR3 size: 13 residues. CDR3 sequence reads: CASSLAGQGEAFF. The CDR3 coding sequence is TGTGCCAGCAGCTTAGCCGGACAGGGTGAAGCTTTCTTT.

J is TRBJ2-1 and V is TRBV29-1; 8 nucleotides agree with TRBD2. After removal of 1 base from V and 4 bases from J, the junction contained 9 bases not matched to a gene. The length of the CDR3 is 16 residues. Per germline, CDR1 SQVTM and CDR2 ANQGSEA. The DNA of the CDR3 is TGCAGCGTTGAAGGGGCTGACGGGGGGGATTACAATGAGCAGTTCTTC. Amino acid sequence: CSVEGADGGDYNEQFF.

This clone came up a few times. The rearrangement joins TRBV20-1 to TRBJ2-3; D not certain. The ends were cut back, 5 bases at V and 0 bases at J, with 3 bases in the middle. Germline assignment: CDR1 DFQATT and CDR2 SNEGSKA (reference sequence). This CDR3 has 11 amino acids. CDR3 coding DNA: TGCAGTGCTCCTAGCACAGATACGCAGTATTTT. Its protein product is CSAPSTDTQYF.

This clone was detected a few times. V usage is TRBV5-1 and J usage is TRBJ2-3; 14 nucleotides align to TRBD2. J was trimmed by 6 bases and V by 4 bases; bases with no gene match: 7. The CDR3 runs 16 residues. The germline CDR1 and CDR2 sequences are SGHRS and YFSETQ. The CDR3 sequence is CASSIGLAGGLDTQYF. The CDR3 DNA follows: TGCGCCAGCAGCATAGGACTAGCGGGAGGATTGGATACGCAGTATTTT. The full variable domain, its missing parts supplied by reference TRBV5-1 and TRBJ2-3, is KAGVTQTPRYLIKTRGQQVTLSCSPISGHRSVSWYQQTPGQGLQFLFEYFSETQRNKGNFPGRFSGRQFSNSRSEMNVSTLELGDSALYLCASSIGLAGGLDTQYFGPGTRLTVL.

This clone has more than one count but fewer than ten. V gene TRBV6-5 combines with J gene TRBJ2-3, with TRBD2 matching 8 bases. V shed 2 bases and J 4 bases; nucleotides not matched to a gene: 8. In germline, CDR1 is MNHEY, CDR2 SVGAGI. The CDR3 has 16 residues. CDR3 sequence: CASSYQVPGGADTQYF. The CDR3 bases are TGTGCCAGCAGTTACCAAGTTCCGGGAGGGGCAGATACGCAGTATTTT.